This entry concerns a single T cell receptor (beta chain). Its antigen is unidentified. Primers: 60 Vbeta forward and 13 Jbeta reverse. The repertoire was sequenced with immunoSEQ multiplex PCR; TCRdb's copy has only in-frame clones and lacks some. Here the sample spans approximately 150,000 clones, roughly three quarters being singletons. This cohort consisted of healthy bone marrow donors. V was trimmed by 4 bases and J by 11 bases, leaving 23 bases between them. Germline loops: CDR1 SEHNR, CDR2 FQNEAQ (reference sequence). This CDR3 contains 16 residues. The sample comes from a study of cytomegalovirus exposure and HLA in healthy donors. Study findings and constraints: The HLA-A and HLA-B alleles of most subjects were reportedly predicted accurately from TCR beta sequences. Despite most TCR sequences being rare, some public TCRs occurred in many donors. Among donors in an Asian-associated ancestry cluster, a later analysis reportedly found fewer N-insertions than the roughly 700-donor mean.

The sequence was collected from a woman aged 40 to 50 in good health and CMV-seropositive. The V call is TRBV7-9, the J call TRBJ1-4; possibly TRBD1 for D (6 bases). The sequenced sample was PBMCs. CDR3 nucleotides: TGTGCCAGCAGCTCACCCTCAGACAGGACTGAAAATAAACTGTTTTTT. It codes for CASSSPSDRTENKLFF.